The clone carrying this T cell receptor (beta chain) appeared a few times. V lost 3 bases and J 3 bases, leaving 6 bases between the germline ends. Per the germline V gene, CDR1 is DFQATT and CDR2 is SNEGSKA (reference sequence). This CDR3 has 12 residues. This specimen comes from a study of T cells of healthy individuals. TCRdb processed the 5' RACE reads anew with MiXCR; each CDR3 protein has one entry. The sample comprises about 96,000 distinct CDR3 sequences, 15% to 20% of which are singletons, and more than 5.5% rests with the top ten. This chain uses TRBV20-1 with TRBJ2-1; D is uncertain. This TCR derives from a human donor in good health. CDR3 protein: CSASSLYNEQFF. The CDR3 nucleotides are TGCAGTGCTAGTTCGCTCTACAATGAGCAGTTCTTC.